These T cell receptor beta chains were read from a single sample in a study of OX40 agonist ivuxolimab in advanced cancers. TCRdb's table, derived via immunoSEQ multiplex PCR, lists solely in-frame clones and lacks some. The table lists 63,000 or so clones, 91% of them singletons, with 4% to 5% in the top ten. The sequencing here drew on CD4+ or CD8+ T cells sorted from blood, taken in a trial of the OX40 agonist ivuxolimab. The origin of the receptors is an adult with an advanced solid tumor such as melanoma, head and neck, liver or kidney cancer. Each CDR3 is given with its conserved first and last residue. Fields, in order: V gene, clone size, D gene, J gene, CDR3 protein, CDR3 DNA. The D gene is left open where the match is weak. The size entry is marked missing in some rows and otherwise reads once, few, many or a size class.

V: TRBV7-9; size: .; D: .; J: TRBJ2-2; CDR3: CASSLSVNTGELFF; DNA: TGTGCCAGCAGCTTATCGGTGAACACCGGGGAGCTGTTTTTT
V: TRBV27; size: .; D: .; J: TRBJ2-3; CDR3: CASSTLLTQDTQYF; DNA: TGTGCCAGCAGTACCCTTCTAACCCAGGATACGCAGTATTTT
V: TRBV4-1; size: .; D: .; J: TRBJ1-6; CDR3: CASSQESGQSGNSPLHF; DNA: TGCGCCAGCAGCCAAGAGAGCGGACAGAGTGGTAATTCACCCCTCCACTTT
V: TRBV6-5; size: .; D: .; J: TRBJ2-1; CDR3: CASSYGGREQFF; DNA: TGTGCCAGCAGTTACGGGGGGAGGGAGCAGTTCTTC
V: TRBV4-1; size: .; D: TRBD1; J: TRBJ2-1; CDR3: CASSQALTGGNEQFF; DNA: TGCGCCAGCAGCCAAGCCCTGACAGGGGGCAATGAGCAGTTCTTC
V: TRBV9; size: .; D: .; J: TRBJ2-6; CDR3: CASRDPGHLYSGANVLTF; DNA: TGTGCCAGCAGAGACCCGGGACACCTATACTCTGGGGCCAACGTCCTGACTTTC
V: TRBV6-6; size: once; D: .; J: TRBJ2-1; CDR3: CASTTGVYNEQFF; DNA: TGTGCCAGCACCACGGGGGTCTACAATGAGCAGTTCTTC
V: TRBV29-1; size: .; D: TRBD1; J: TRBJ1-2; CDR3: CSVGGTGAWRSYGYTF; DNA: TGCAGCGTTGGCGGGACAGGCGCCTGGAGGAGCTATGGCTACACCTTC
V: TRBV4-1; size: .; D: .; J: TRBJ2-3; CDR3: CASSQDTRETDTQYF; DNA: TGCGCCAGCAGCCAAGATACAAGGGAGACAGATACGCAGTATTTT
V: TRBV15; size: .; D: .; J: TRBJ2-6; CDR3: CATSPSGTAGANVLTF; DNA: TGTGCCACCAGTCCCTCCGGTACGGCTGGGGCCAACGTCCTGACTTTC
V: TRBV30; size: .; D: .; J: TRBJ2-1; CDR3: CAWSVGLGREARNEQFF; DNA: TGTGCCTGGAGTGTCGGTTTGGGGCGCGAAGCCCGCAATGAGCAGTTCTTC
V: TRBV2; size: .; D: .; J: TRBJ2-2; CDR3: CASSETGPMNTGELFF; DNA: TGTGCCAGCAGCGAGACAGGACCTATGAACACCGGGGAGCTGTTTTTT
V: TRBV2; size: .; D: TRBD2; J: TRBJ2-7; CDR3: CASSDKSGSVAYEQYF; DNA: TGTGCCAGCAGTGACAAGAGCGGGAGTGTAGCCTACGAGCAGTACTTC
V: TRBV9; size: .; D: .; J: TRBJ1-4; CDR3: CASSVGHGPEKLFF; DNA: TGTGCCAGCAGCGTCGGCCACGGGCCGGAAAAACTGTTTTTT
V: TRBV27; size: .; D: TRBD1; J: TRBJ2-7; CDR3: CASSPLWTGRGTYEQYF; DNA: TGTGCCAGCAGTCCCCTTTGGACAGGAAGGGGAACCTACGAGCAGTACTTC
V: TRBV6-1; size: .; D: TRBD2; J: TRBJ2-5; CDR3: CASSEGTSGETQYF; DNA: TGTGCCAGCAGTGAAGGGACTAGCGGGGAGACCCAGTACTTC
V: TRBV11-2; size: .; D: .; J: TRBJ1-1; CDR3: CASSLMQENTEAFF; DNA: TGTGCCAGCAGCTTAATGCAGGAGAACACTGAAGCTTTCTTT
V: TRBV7-8; size: .; D: .; J: TRBJ2-3; CDR3: CASSDSTDTQYF; DNA: TGTGCCAGCAGCGACTCCACAGATACGCAGTATTTT
V: TRBV27; size: .; D: .; J: TRBJ2-2; CDR3: CASLAYTGELFF; DNA: TGTGCCAGTCTAGCGTACACCGGGGAGCTGTTTTTT
V: TRBV29-1; size: .; D: .; J: TRBJ2-7; CDR3: CSVELRASLSYEQYF; DNA: TGCAGCGTTGAGTTGCGCGCAAGCCTCTCCTACGAGCAGTACTTC
V: TRBV9; size: .; D: .; J: TRBJ2-6; CDR3: CASSVERDSTGANVLTF; DNA: TGTGCCAGCAGCGTAGAAAGAGACAGCACTGGGGCCAACGTCCTGACTTTC
V: TRBV27; size: .; D: .; J: TRBJ2-7; CDR3: CASSSQQGYSYEQYF; DNA: TGTGCCAGCAGTTCACAACAGGGATACTCCTACGAGCAGTACTTC
V: TRBV29-1; size: .; D: TRBD1; J: TRBJ2-6; CDR3: CSVREPGQTLSGANVLTF; DNA: TGCAGCGTGAGGGAGCCGGGACAGACCCTCTCTGGGGCCAACGTCCTGACTTTC
V: TRBV6-1; size: .; D: .; J: TRBJ1-1; CDR3: CASSHPWTVPEAFF; DNA: TGTGCCAGCAGTCACCCATGGACGGTCCCTGAAGCTTTCTTT
V: TRBV29-1; size: .; D: .; J: TRBJ1-1; CDR3: CSVETWPNTEAFF; DNA: TGCAGCGTTGAAACGTGGCCGAACACTGAAGCTTTCTTT
V: TRBV7-8; size: .; D: TRBD2; J: TRBJ2-1; CDR3: CASSYGLAGAVPYYNEQFF; DNA: TGTGCCAGCAGCTACGGACTAGCGGGGGCCGTTCCCTATTACAATGAGCAGTTCTTC
V: TRBV7-6; size: .; D: .; J: TRBJ2-2; CDR3: CASSLRGAPTGELFF; DNA: TGTGCCAGCAGCTTACGGGGGGCCCCTACCGGGGAGCTGTTTTTT
V: TRBV5-6; size: .; D: .; J: TRBJ2-5; CDR3: CASSLAFETQYF; DNA: TGTGCCAGCAGCTTGGCCTTTGAGACCCAGTACTTC
V: TRBV6-6; size: .; D: .; J: TRBJ2-2; CDR3: CASAGLLNTGELFF; DNA: TGTGCCAGCGCGGGACTCTTGAACACCGGGGAGCTGTTTTTT
V: TRBV28; size: once; D: TRBD1; J: TRBJ1-3; CDR3: CASWTGTGNTIYF; DNA: TGTGCCAGCTGGACAGGGACGGGAAACACCATATATTTT
V: TRBV4-1; size: .; D: .; J: TRBJ2-2; CDR3: CASSQEGLYGELFF; DNA: TGCGCCAGCAGCCAAGAAGGCCTATACGGGGAGCTGTTTTTT
V: TRBV4-1; size: .; D: .; J: TRBJ1-1; CDR3: CASRFLGAMNTEAFF; DNA: TGCGCCAGCAGGTTCCTAGGAGCAATGAACACTGAAGCTTTCTTT
V: TRBV11-2; size: .; D: .; J: TRBJ1-6; CDR3: CASSPRDGTWGSPLHF; DNA: TGTGCCAGCAGCCCAAGGGATGGGACCTGGGGTTCACCCCTCCACTTT
V: TRBV19; size: .; D: .; J: TRBJ1-5; CDR3: CASSIESYSNQPQHF; DNA: TGTGCCAGTAGTATAGAGTCTTATAGCAATCAGCCCCAGCATTTT
V: TRBV5-1; size: .; D: .; J: TRBJ1-1; CDR3: CASSLFQGLNTEAFF; DNA: TGCGCCAGCAGCTTGTTTCAGGGTTTGAACACTGAAGCTTTCTTT
V: TRBV4-3; size: .; D: .; J: TRBJ2-1; CDR3: CASSQPDYNEQFF; DNA: TGCGCCAGCAGCCAACCGGACTACAATGAGCAGTTCTTC
V: TRBV4-1; size: .; D: .; J: TRBJ2-5; CDR3: CASSQDGQGQETQYF; DNA: TGCGCCAGCAGCCAAGACGGCCAGGGCCAAGAGACCCAGTACTTC
V: TRBV2; size: .; D: TRBD2; J: TRBJ2-2; CDR3: CASSDMPGTINTGELFF; DNA: TGTGCCAGCAGTGATATGCCCGGGACTATCAACACCGGGGAGCTGTTTTTT
V: TRBV6-5; size: .; D: .; J: TRBJ1-1; CDR3: CASSYGGSHTEAFF; DNA: TGTGCCAGCAGTTACGGCGGTAGCCACACTGAAGCTTTCTTT
V: TRBV5-4; size: .; D: TRBD2; J: TRBJ2-5; CDR3: CASSGTGTSAVVETQYF; DNA: TGTGCCAGCAGCGGAACGGGGACTAGCGCCGTCGTGGAGACCCAGTACTTC
V: TRBV7-6; size: .; D: .; J: TRBJ2-7; CDR3: CASSTRDSAYEQYF; DNA: TGTGCCAGCAGCACCCGGGACTCTGCCTACGAGCAGTACTTC
V: TRBV4-1; size: once; D: TRBD2; J: TRBJ2-7; CDR3: CASSQEPSGGSYEQYF; DNA: TGCGCCAGCAGCCAAGAGCCCTCCGGGGGGAGCTACGAGCAGTACTTC
V: TRBV13; size: .; D: .; J: TRBJ2-3; CDR3: CASSNRGGSTDTQYF; DNA: TGTGCCAGCAGCAACAGGGGGGGGAGTACAGATACGCAGTATTTT
V: TRBV7-6; size: .; D: .; J: TRBJ1-1; CDR3: CASSPWIQGPLNTEAFF; DNA: TGTGCCAGCAGCCCTTGGATTCAGGGGCCGCTGAACACTGAAGCTTTCTTT
V: TRBV2; size: .; D: .; J: TRBJ2-5; CDR3: CASSDPMHSLKTQYF; DNA: TGTGCCAGCAGTGATCCTATGCACTCTTTGAAGACCCAGTACTTC
V: TRBV11-1; size: .; D: TRBD2; J: TRBJ2-5; CDR3: CASSGGSGGPQETQYF; DNA: TGTGCCAGCAGCGGGGGTAGCGGGGGCCCCCAAGAGACCCAGTACTTC